This T cell receptor beta chain is drawn from a study of blood T cell repertoires in COVID-19. Study-wide context: Acute and convalescent COVID-19 specimens originated in the United States, Italy and Spain. PBMCs, B-cell-depleted T cells, or T cells provided the cDNA or gDNA that made up the material.

Trimming cost V 0 bases and J 9 bases; bases outside gene matches: 11. Germline CDR1 and CDR2: MGHRA and YSYEKL. This CDR3 is built from 16 residues. Seattle patient enrollment occurred during active infection, with longitudinal follow-up thereafter. Authors' processing steps: For nucleated cells, counts were estimated from reference gene primer amplification. TCRdb's table, derived via immunoSEQ multiplex PCR, lists solely in-frame clones and lacks some. Clonal size and the V and J genes are those of that table, whereas D and trimming came from the DNA. The table includes fewer than 350,000 clones, about 86% detected once.

V gene TRBV4-1 combines with J gene TRBJ2-1; 7 bases align to TRBD1. The origin of this receptor is a woman in her thirties with COVID-19, enrolled during active disease. Sequenced material: peripheral blood. The CDR3 DNA is TGCGCCAGCAGCCAAGATGGGCAATGGGCAGGGGGTGAGCAGTTCTTC. Amino acids: CASSQDGQWAGGEQFF.